This record concerns one T cell receptor (beta chain) sequence. No antigen is known for it. V was shortened by 0 bases and J by 4 bases, with 10 bases between the two germline ends. There are 15 residues in the CDR3. Germline assignment: CDR1 MNHEY and CDR2 SVGAGI. The data derive from a study of siplizumab effects on memory and regulatory T cells. Notes on the study in general: A significant reduction in alloreactive sequences traceable to unstimulated CD4+ memory cells was produced by siplizumab. Naive T cells appeared more diverse than memory cells and seemed to be major alloresponse contributors. Sequences below about 10^-5 frequency were poorly captured, limiting mapping of alloreactive clones.

Data came from immunoSEQ multiplex PCR; TCRdb stores just in-frame clones and leaves some out. The profile shows around 100,000 clones, about 94% of them singletons. J is TRBJ2-1 and V is TRBV6-5; D remains ambiguous. Input material: non-Treg CD4+ T cells sorted from blood. The source of this sequence is a human donor in good health. CDR3 sequence reads: CASSYSTLQYNEQFF. The CDR3 region has the DNA TGTGCCAGCAGTTACTCAACGCTACAATACAATGAGCAGTTCTTC.